Shown below are 20 T cell receptor beta chains from a single sample sequenced in a study of regulatory T cells in long-lasting Graves disease. Sample time point: newly diagnosed GD, antithyroid drugs for less than 3 months. RNA isolated from PBMCs was used to make the TCR library. Investigators prepared the TCR beta libraries by applying iRepertoire HTBI primers and Arm-PCR of CDR3 regions. TCRdb re-called the multiplex PCR reads with MiXCR, one entry per CDR3 protein. This sample carries about 560,000 distinct CDR3 sequences, about 16% of them seen once, and the ten largest clones take 12%. The sample also formed part of further work on T cells in Graves' hyperthyroidism and ophthalmopathy.

Source: peripheral blood mononuclear cells (PBMCs), taken at new diagnosis, from a patient treated with antithyroid drugs. These receptors were obtained from a young man with Graves disease.

Notes on this clonotype: This clone may be a read error of a much larger clone one base away. The J gene is TRBJ2-2, the V gene TRBV24-1; 8 bases are shared with TRBD1. The V gene end was trimmed by 4 bases and the J gene end by 0 bases; junction bases not matched to a gene: 3. CDR3 length: 16 residues. Germline V CDR1 and CDR2: KGHDR, SFDVKD. The CDR3 nucleotides are TGTGCCACCAGTGACCACAGGGGGTCGAACACCGGGGAGCTGTTTTTT. It is translated as CATSDHRGSNTGELFF.

J is TRBJ2-7 and V is TRBV28; TRBD1 might be the D (7 bases). The CDR3 consists of 15 residues. Germline CDR1 is MDHEN and CDR2 is SYDVKM. Between the trimmed V and J ends, which lost 6 bases and 0 bases, there was a span of 15 bases. CDR3 amino acids: CASRSAGQNSYEQYF. The CDR3 DNA sequence: TGTGCCAGCAGGTCCGCGGGACAGAACTCCTACGAGCAGTACTTC.

In this sample, this clonotype turned up many times. V and J are TRBV7-6 and TRBJ2-7, with TRBD1 identical over 7 bases. The CDR3 spans 14 residues. Germline assignment: CDR1 SGHVS and CDR2 FNYEAQ. V shed 5 bases, J shed 2 bases, and the junction held 6 bases outside the gene matches. CDR3 in amino acids: CASSPRDRTYEQYF. In DNA, the CDR3 is TGTGCCAGCAGCCCCCGGGACAGAACCTACGAGCAGTACTTC.

This clonotype has ten or more counts. In DNA, the CDR3 is TGTGCCAGCAGTACAGGGGAGCTGTTTTTT. Its protein is CASSTGELFF. The gene calls are TRBV12-3 or TRBV12-4 and TRBJ2-2; D gene unclear. Trimming pared 5 bases from V and 8 bases from J, leaving 3 bases between. This CDR3 is 10 amino acids long.

This rearrangement joins TRBV5-1 to TRBJ2-3; TRBD2 agrees at 13 bases. CDR3 length: 16 amino acids. With V trimmed by 4 bases and J by 6 bases, 8 bases remained unmatched. Germline lookup yields CDR1 SGHRS and CDR2 YFSETQ. For the CDR3, the DNA is TGCGCCAGCAGCACTGGACTAGCGGGAGAGGCGGATACGCAGTATTTT. It translates to CASSTGLAGEADTQYF.

This clonotype was counted ten times or more. The rearrangement uses TRBV27 and TRBJ2-3; D is unclear. Trimming removed 0 bases at V and 1 base at J, with 17 bases between. This CDR3 is built from 18 residues. Germline V lookup: CDR1 MNHEY, CDR2 SMNVEV (reference sequence). The DNA of the CDR3 is TGTGCCAGCAGTTTATCCAAGCTTGGGCAGGCGGGCACAGATACGCAGTATTTT. Its protein product is CASSLSKLGQAGTDTQYF.

The gene calls are TRBV11-2 and TRBJ2-2; D gene uncertain. V lost 2 bases and J lost 7, with 20 bases in between. CDR3 length: 17 residues. Germline-derived CDR1 and CDR2 are SGHAT and FQNNGV. CDR3 sequence: CASSLTVRGQSGGELFF. The CDR3 DNA reads TGTGCCAGCAGCTTAACTGTCCGTGGCCAGAGTGGCGGGGAGCTGTTTTTT.

In its sample, this clonotype was seen many times. V gene TRBV2 combines with J gene TRBJ1-2; TRBD1 is a possible D gene (5 bases). Germline V lookup: CDR1 SNHLY, CDR2 FYNNEI. Trimming cost V 4 bases and J 8 bases, with 11 bases left between them. The length of the CDR3 is 12 residues. Written as DNA, the CDR3 is TGTGCCAGCAGTGTCGGGGCGGAGGGCTACACCTTC. This gives the protein CASSVGAEGYTF.

The sample holds a few counts of this clonotype. This chain connects TRBV19 to TRBJ2-2; D might be TRBD1 or TRBD2, each matching 5 bases. The CDR3 is made up of 13 amino acids. The ends were cut back, 5 bases at V and 7 bases at J, with 11 bases in the middle. Germline CDR1 is LNHDA and CDR2 is SQIVND (reference sequence). The CDR3, as DNA: TGTGCCAGTAGTTGGGGGACGGGCGGGGAGCTGTTTTTT. Amino acid sequence: CASSWGTGGELFF.

The chain has TRBV6-2 or TRBV6-3 and TRBJ2-5; no firm D call. Germline CDR1 reads MNHEY; CDR2 reads SVGEGT. This CDR3 region has 14 residues. Deletions cut 5 bases from V and 5 bases from J, with 15 bases between. CDR3 in DNA: TGTGCCAGCAGTGTGGCGGTTGTGAAGGAGACCCAGTACTTC. It yields the protein CASSVAVVKETQYF.

This clonotype occurred many times. The chain uses TRBV20-1 and TRBJ2-5; TRBD2 aligns across 11 bases. Trimming at V came to 3 bases and at J to 5 bases, leaving 8 bases not matched to a gene. Germline V gene sequence: CDR1 DFQATT, CDR2 SNEGSKA (reference sequence). The CDR3 is 15 residues long. The CDR3 is CSARELAGVRETQYF. The CDR3 nucleotides read TGCAGTGCTAGGGAACTAGCGGGAGTACGCGAGACCCAGTACTTC.

This clonotype occurred many times. This sequence joins TRBV5-1 and TRBJ2-7; 7 bases are a match to TRBD2. Losses at the gene ends were 1 base for V and 2 bases for J; bases not matched to a gene: 6. CDR3 length equals 15 residues. Germline CDR1 reads SGHRS; CDR2 reads YFSETQ. CDR3 protein: CASSLTLASTYEQYF. The CDR3 DNA is TGCGCCAGCAGCTTGACACTAGCGTCTACCTACGAGCAGTACTTC.

Worth noting for this clonotype: One base away lies a much larger clone, so this may be a sequencing read error. The chain recombines TRBV6-1 with TRBJ1-1; D unresolved. CDR1 is MNHNS, CDR2 SASEGT, per germline. There are 15 residues in the CDR3. The CDR3 nucleotides are TGTGCCAGCAGGTCAGAGGGCTTAGGGAATACTGGAGCTTTCTTT. This gives the protein CASRSEGLGNTGAFF.

This clonotype was counted many times. This chain connects TRBV28 to TRBJ2-7, with TRBD2 identical over 14 bases. After removal of 6 bases from V and 3 bases from J, the junction contained 7 bases not matched to a gene. Germline loops: CDR1 MDHEN, CDR2 SYDVKM. CDR3 length: 16 residues. CDR3 DNA sequence: TGTGCCAGCAGCTCCGGGACTAGCGGGAGAGTCTACGAGCAGTACTTC. This sequence encodes CASSSGTSGRVYEQYF. The whole variable domain, filled in from reference TRBV28 and TRBJ2-7, reads DVKVTQSSRYLVKRTGEKVFLECVQDMDHENMFWYRQDPGLGLRLIYFSYDVKMKEKGDIPEGYSVSREKKERFSLILESASTNQTSMYLCASSSGTSGRVYEQYFGPGTRLTVT.

V usage is TRBV10-2 and J usage is TRBJ2-2; 7 nucleotides match TRBD2. The CDR3 has 14 residues. The ends lost 5 bases at V and 3 bases at J; junction bases unmatched: 3. From germline, CDR1 is WSHSY and CDR2 SAAADI. CDR3 DNA sequence: TGCGCCAGCAGTTGGGGGGGGGACACCGGGGAGCTGTTTTTT. It yields the protein CASSWGGDTGELFF.

Written as DNA, the CDR3 is TGTGCCAGTACCCTCAGGCCGGCCATGAACACTGAAGCTTTCTTT. It codes for CASTLRPAMNTEAFF. V usage is TRBV19 and J usage is TRBJ1-1; D is unresolved. Germline CDR1 is LNHDA and CDR2 is SQIVND (reference sequence). The CDR3 is 15 amino acids. V lost 7 bases, J lost 0 bases, and 15 bases lay in between.

The rearrangement joins TRBV4-1 to TRBJ2-5; D unresolved. Germline-derived CDR1 and CDR2 are MGHRA and YSYEKL. V was pared by 0 bases and J by 7 bases, with 15 bases between. The length of the CDR3 is 15 residues. The DNA for the CDR3 is TGCGCCAGCAGCCAAGATCTGAACCAATTCTTGACCCAGTACTTC. Translating it yields CASSQDLNQFLTQYF.

This clonotype has at least ten counts. J is TRBJ2-3 and V is TRBV5-1; D call uncertain. The length of the CDR3 is 16 residues. Germline assignment: CDR1 SGHRS and CDR2 YFSETQ. Trimming stripped 0 bases from V and 1 base from J, with 12 bases between. For the CDR3, the DNA is TGCGCCAGCAGCTTGGATGGTGAGTTCGGCACAGATACGCAGTATTTT. It translates to CASSLDGEFGTDTQYF.

At least ten counts were recorded for this clonotype. The gene calls are TRBV24-1 and TRBJ1-1, with 8 bases matching TRBD1. The CDR3 runs 16 residues. Trimming at V came to 3 bases and at J to 1 base, leaving 6 bases not matched to a gene. The germline V gene encodes CDR1 KGHDR and CDR2 SFDVKD. The CDR3, as DNA: TGTGCCACCAGTGATGCCGCCGGGACAGGGAACACTGAAGCTTTCTTT. This gives the protein CATSDAAGTGNTEAFF.

This clonotype showed up just a few times. The junction shows a germline mismatch at one end, possibly a read error. This rearrangement joins TRBV20-1 to TRBJ2-1, with D perhaps being TRBD1 or TRBD2 (5 bases each). The CDR3 is 14 residues long. Per the germline V gene, CDR1 is DFQATT and CDR2 is SNEGSKA (reference sequence). The CDR3 protein is CGARRDAEWNEQFF. Here the CDR3 DNA reads TGCGGTGCTAGACGGGACGCAGAATGGAATGAGCAGTTCTTC.